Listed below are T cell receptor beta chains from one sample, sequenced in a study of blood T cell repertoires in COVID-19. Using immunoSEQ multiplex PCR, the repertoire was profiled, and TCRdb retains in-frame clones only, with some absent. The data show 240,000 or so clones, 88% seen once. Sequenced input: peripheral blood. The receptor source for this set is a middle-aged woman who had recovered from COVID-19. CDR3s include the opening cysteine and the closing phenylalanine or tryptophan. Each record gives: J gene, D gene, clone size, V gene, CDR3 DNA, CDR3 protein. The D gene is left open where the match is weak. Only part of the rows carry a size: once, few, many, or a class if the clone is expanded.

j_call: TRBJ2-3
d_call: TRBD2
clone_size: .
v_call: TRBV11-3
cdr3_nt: TGTGCCAGCAGCCCCCCGGGACTAGCGGGAGTGGCGGATACGCAGTATTTT
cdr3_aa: CASSPPGLAGVADTQYF

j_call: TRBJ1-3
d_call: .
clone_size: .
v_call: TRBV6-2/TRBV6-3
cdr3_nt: TGTGCCAGCAGTCGGTTCCGGGGGTCTGGAAACACCATATATTTT
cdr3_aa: CASSRFRGSGNTIYF

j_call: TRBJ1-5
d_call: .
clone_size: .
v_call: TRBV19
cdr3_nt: TGTGCCAGTTCCGGGCGGGATCAGCCCCAGCATTTT
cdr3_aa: CASSGRDQPQHF

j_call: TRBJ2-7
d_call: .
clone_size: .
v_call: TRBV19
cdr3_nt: TGTGCCAGTAGTTCCGGGACTCCTCCCAAGTACTTC
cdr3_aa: CASSSGTPPKYF

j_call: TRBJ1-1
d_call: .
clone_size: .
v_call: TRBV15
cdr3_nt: TGTGCCACCAGCAGAGGGGAGGGACACCCGAACACTGAAGCTTTCTTT
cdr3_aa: CATSRGEGHPNTEAFF

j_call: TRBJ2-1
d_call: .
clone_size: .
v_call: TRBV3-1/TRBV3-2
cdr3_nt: TGTGCCAGCAGCCAGGCCCCCTCTGGCGGGCCCGACAATGAGCAGTTCTTC
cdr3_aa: CASSQAPSGGPDNEQFF

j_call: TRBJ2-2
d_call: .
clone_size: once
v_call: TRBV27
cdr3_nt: TGTGCCAGCAGTTTATGGGCCGGCTACACCGGGGAGCTGTTTTTT
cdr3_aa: CASSLWAGYTGELFF

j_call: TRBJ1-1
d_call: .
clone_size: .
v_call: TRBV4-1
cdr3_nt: TGCGCCAGCAGAACGGGACTTGAAGCTTTCTTT
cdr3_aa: CASRTGLEAFF

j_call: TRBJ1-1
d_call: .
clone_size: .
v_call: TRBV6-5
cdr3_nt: TGTGCCAGCAGTTACTCAGGGGTGGGTAGGACTGAAGCTTTCTTT
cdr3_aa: CASSYSGVGRTEAFF

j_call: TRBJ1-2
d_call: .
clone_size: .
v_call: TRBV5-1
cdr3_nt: TGCGCCAGCAGCAACCGGGGCTATGGCTACACCTTC
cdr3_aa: CASSNRGYGYTF

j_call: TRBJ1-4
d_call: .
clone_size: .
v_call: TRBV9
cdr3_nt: TGTGCCAGCAGCCCCCGCGGGGGCGGCACTAATGAAAAACTGTTTTTT
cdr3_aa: CASSPRGGGTNEKLFF

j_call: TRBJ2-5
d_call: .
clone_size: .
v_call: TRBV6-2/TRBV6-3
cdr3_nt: TGTGCCAGCAGTTACTCGTTGTGGGCCAACCAAGAGACCCAGTACTTC
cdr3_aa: CASSYSLWANQETQYF

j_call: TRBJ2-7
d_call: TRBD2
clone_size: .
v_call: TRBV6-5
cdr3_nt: TGTGCCAGCACCCGACTAGCGGGAGGGCCGGAGCAGTACTTC
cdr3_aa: CASTRLAGGPEQYF

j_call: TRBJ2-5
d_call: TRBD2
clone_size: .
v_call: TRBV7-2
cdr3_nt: TGTGCCAGCAGCTTGGTAGCGGGAGGGCCCGGAGAGACCCAGTACTTC
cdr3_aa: CASSLVAGGPGETQYF

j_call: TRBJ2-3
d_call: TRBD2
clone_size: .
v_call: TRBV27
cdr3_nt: TGTGCCAGCAGCCAGCGGGAAGGTGGTCTGAGCACAGATACGCAGTATTTT
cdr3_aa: CASSQREGGLSTDTQYF

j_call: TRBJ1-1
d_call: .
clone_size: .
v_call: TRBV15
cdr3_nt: TGTGCCACCAGCAGAGATGTGCGGAACACTGAAGCTTTCTTT
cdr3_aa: CATSRDVRNTEAFF

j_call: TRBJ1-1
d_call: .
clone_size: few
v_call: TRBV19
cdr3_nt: TGTGCCAGTAGTATGGGGACACGGAACACTGAAGCTTTCTTT
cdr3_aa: CASSMGTRNTEAFF

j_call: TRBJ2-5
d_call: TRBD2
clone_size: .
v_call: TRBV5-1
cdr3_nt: TGCGCCAGCAGCTTGGGACTAGCGGGAGTCGGAGAGACCCAGTACTTC
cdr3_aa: CASSLGLAGVGETQYF

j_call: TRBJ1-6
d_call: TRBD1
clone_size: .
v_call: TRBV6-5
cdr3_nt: TGTGCCAGCAGGGATTGGACAGGGCCAAATTCACCCCTCCACTTT
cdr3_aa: CASRDWTGPNSPLHF

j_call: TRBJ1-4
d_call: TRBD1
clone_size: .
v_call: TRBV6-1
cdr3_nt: TGTGCCAGCAGTGAACCGGGGACAGGCGGTGAAAAACTGTTTTTT
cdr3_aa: CASSEPGTGGEKLFF

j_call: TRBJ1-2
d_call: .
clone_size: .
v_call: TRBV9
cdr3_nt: TGTGCCAGCAGCGCCTCAGGTGGCGCTGGCTACACCTTC
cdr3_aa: CASSASGGAGYTF

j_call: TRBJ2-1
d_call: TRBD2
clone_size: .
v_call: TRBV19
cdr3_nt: TGTGCCAGTAGCATCACTAGCGGGAGAGGGGGCTCCTACAATGAGCAGTTCTTC
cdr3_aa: CASSITSGRGGSYNEQFF